The entry below describes one T cell receptor beta chain. Its binding antigen is unknown. Qualities for individual bases were not recorded, and no much larger clone is one base off. The receptor library was made with the immunoSEQ multiplex PCR assay. For the multiplex PCR, a mixture combining 60 forward primers for TCR Vbeta segments and 13 reverse primers for TCR Jbeta segments was used. The CDR3 region of rearranged TCR beta genes was amplified from genomic DNA by a multiplex PCR assay. On the Illumina HiSeq System, the amplified TCR beta libraries were sequenced as 87-base-pair reads. In the source study's methods: Across the roughly 670 repertoires, a later analysis counted roughly 77 million unique TCR beta chains, roughly 11 million of which were shared by at least two donors. Raw reads were error-corrected and collapsed into unique sequences by a nearest-neighbor algorithm in which closely related sequences were merged to remove PCR and sequencing errors. Alignment of CDR3 sequences to IMGT reference sequences was used to assign V, D and J gene segments. For a sequence to be retained, at least a six-nucleotide match to both a V gene segment and a J gene segment was required. Rearrangements were called productive when the CDR3 lacked stop codons and stayed in frame with V and J; all others were non-productive. Following IMGT convention, CDR3 was defined as the stretch from the second conserved V-encoded cysteine to the conserved J-encoded phenylalanine. Sequences without an unambiguous match to a single V gene segment were excluded from the earlier analysis of several hundred of the donors. An earlier analysis of 500 to 700 of the donors classified V segments as functional when productive rearrangements were above 56.7% and as segregating when the standard deviation between donors was above 5%. To diagnose cytomegalovirus status from the catalog of TCR beta chain sequences, a statistical classification framework was built. In a later analysis, TCR nucleotide sequences were compared against IMGT/GENE-DB human TR gene sequences so that V and J genes could be assigned. In a later analysis, CDR3 sequences and most-parsimonious VDJ recombination scenarios were assigned using the TCRdist pipeline. In a later analysis, each TCR beta chain was defined by its CDR3 amino acid sequence together with its V-gene family, and reads lacking a unique V-gene family were excluded. As a way to deal with suspected cross-contamination and a sequencing artifact, a later analysis dropped over 550 nucleotide sequences that were highly shared and had low generation probability. A later analysis calculated a clonal expansion index for each public chain from normalized within-repertoire ranks of inferred template counts. Generation probabilities in a later analysis came from a VDJ recombination model fitted to out-of-frame rearrangements, and those results were checked against IGoR. In a later analysis, TCR-TCR, TCR-HLA and TCR-CMV co-occurrence was scored with hypergeometric tests, and a repertoire-size bias correction was applied to TCR pairs. False discovery rates were estimated in a later analysis by permuting HLA or CMV assignments 20 times. In a later analysis, co-occurring TCRs were grouped using DBSCAN, with TCRdist sequence similarity added in when clustering inside HLA-allele-positive subsets. Co-occurrence clustering excluded repertoires with fewer than 30,000 or more than 120,000 public chains, plus five with anomalous nucleotide sharing. Sourced from immuneACCESS, this table was stored by TCRdb with only in-frame sequences that have V and J called. A share of the clones is absent; for the studies checked, an unresolved V gene accounts for under half, and the remainder has no known explanation. The DNA gave D and trimming, while V, J and clone size come from that table. The sample yields some 93,000 clones; 78% were counted once. The ten most abundant clones make up roughly 3% of the sample.

The sample belongs to a study of cytomegalovirus exposure and HLA in healthy donors (dated by TCRdb to between 2016 and 2019). Study-wide context: According to an earlier analysis of 450 to 650 of the donors, about 179 million T cells yielded over 100 million unique TCR beta sequences and about 300 Gb of sequence data. An early release covering 500 to 750 HLA-typed donors comprised about 290 gigabases of sequencing data and approximately 80 million unique TCR sequences. Among the roughly 400 genotyped donors, under 90% belonged to the genetic ancestry cluster associated with self-reported Caucasian donors. The study aimed to test whether signatures of past pathogen exposure could be identified by cataloging public T cell receptors. Using immunosequencing, the study profiled T cell repertoires from fewer than 700 subjects and related those repertoires to cytomegalovirus serostatus. Besides the first cohort of around 670 subjects, a separate validation cohort made up of roughly 120 different subjects was used. High-throughput TCR immunosequencing, statistical association of individual TCRs with disease status, and machine learning were combined to predict cytomegalovirus infection status. To study patterns of TCR occurrence, a later analysis re-analyzed previously published TCR beta repertoires from hundreds of donors and added high-resolution HLA genotyping. The later analysis used no new phenotypic data to find candidate immune exposures, relying instead on TCR beta sequences and their occurrence across donors. An earlier analysis of about 600 of the donors used high-throughput TCR beta sequencing to judge whether each TCR beta V gene segment behaved as functional or pseudogenic. Donor age, sex, ethnicity and CMV serostatus were compiled together with the repertoire data. A later genetic analysis used genome-wide SNP genotypes for 398 of the 666 donors, treating that subset as a discovery cohort. All discovery cohort repertoires had been generated on a single sequencing platform. HLA typing included class I and class II loci at four-digit resolution. The number of typed donors differed by locus: about 620-640 for A, B, C, DRB1 and DQB1; approximately 530 for DQA1; approximately 600 for DPA1; and some 430 for DPB1. A handful of DR-DQ haplotypes were handled as single units for association and clustering because linkage in the cohort was strong. On average, around 200,000 unique TCR beta nucleotide sequences were sequenced per donor among fewer than 500 genotyped donors of the cohort, with roughly 18% of those sequences being non-productive.

Points the paper makes about the study in general: Across donors, most TCR sequences were observed very rarely, whereas some public TCRs were present in many individuals. The 87-base-pair reads could not distinguish some IMGT-functional V segments, including TRBV6-2 and TRBV6-3, so those segments were excluded. An association between a missense DCLRE1C variant and V-gene and J-gene trimming of TCR beta chains was found in a later genetic analysis and replicated in an independent cohort. A further reported finding was that TCR beta sequences accurately predicted the HLA-A and HLA-B alleles for most subjects in the first cohort. According to a later analysis, most CMV-associated TCR beta chains appeared to be HLA-restricted, and the HLA associations seemed to be driven largely by CMV exposure. A few of the identified cytomegalovirus-associated TCR beta chains were confirmed in vitro to be specific for cytomegalovirus antigens. Because counts were too low, around 17 rarely observed V segments, including chromosome 9 orphons, were left out of the earlier analysis of about 620 of the donors. Cytomegalovirus status was reported to be diagnosed by the classifier with high specificity and sensitivity in both the original and validation cohorts. A later genetic analysis reported fewer N-insertions in productive TCRs among donors in an Asian-associated ancestry cluster than the roughly 620-donor mean. An earlier analysis of several hundred of the donors showed that most TCR beta V segments appeared in productive rearrangements either about 87% or about 30% of the time, which broadly matched IMGT annotations. According to a later analysis, parvovirus B19, influenza, CMV and Epstein-Barr virus appeared linked to several top co-occurrence clusters. Correlated functional status among segregating V segments might be attributable to linkage disequilibrium, but an unknown experimental factor could not be ruled out. The study gave a list of under 200 TCR beta chains associated with cytomegalovirus. For the cohort, immune exposure information was limited to CMV serostatus. A later analysis found that HLA-associated TCR beta chains were more clonally expanded and had lower generation probabilities than equally common non-associated chains. A group of highly shared sequence variants was considered likely to be a technical artifact of the sequencing pipeline. Roughly uniform sequencing depth across donors was assumed in presence/absence analyses, although this assumption may not hold. Only TCR beta chains were sequenced in this cohort, and the absence of alpha or paired-chain data limited detectable features. A later analysis associated about 16,000 TCR beta sequences with specific HLA alleles at a false discovery rate of 0.05. Because some donors lacked HLA typing at each locus, the association tests relied only on the typed subset. A later analysis found that TCR association rates varied across HLA loci, with DRB1 alleles showing the most associated TCRs and HLA-C alleles the fewest. When HLA alleles, especially DR and DQ, strongly co-occurred, TCR associations were difficult to assign to individual alleles. According to the authors, the approach could potentially be generalized to other disease states and immunological phenotypes.

The CDR3 covers 16 residues, taking in both the cysteine and the phenylalanine. Kept here is only the CDR3 DNA, which spans 48 bases and is read in frame from base 1. Based on the germline V gene (reference sequence), the CDR1 and CDR2 sequences are SEHNR and FQNEAQ. Germline trimming amounts to 3 bases on V and 9 bases on J, with 12 as the count of junction bases outside the gene matches. The cohort comprised around 690 healthy bone marrow donors. At the time of sampling, all cohort members were nominally healthy, though unrecorded immune exposures were likely present. The donor was CMV seronegative and belonged to the group of under 400 seronegative cohort members. A peripheral blood sample was collected from each donor, and TCR beta sequencing was performed on peripheral blood mononuclear cells. Genomic DNA extraction from the blood cell samples was performed with the Qiagen DNeasy Blood Extraction Kit.

This receptor was obtained from a woman between 40 and 55 years old in good health and CMV-seronegative. The rearrangement combines TRBV7-9 with TRBJ2-1; 9 bases in the middle match TRBD2. What was sequenced was PBMCs. The CDR3 loop reads CASSFMVAGGQGEQFF. The bases read TGTGCCAGCAGCTTTATGGTCGCGGGGGGGCAGGGTGAGCAGTTCTTC.